Included here is one TCR beta chain sequence, with context. Its antigen is as yet unknown. This specimen comes from a study of shared clonotypes between healthy human individuals. As for the study in general: A donor's plate count was three for CD4 naive and three for CD4 memory; CD8 naive had two and CD8 memory one. Study outcomes and limitations: Sequencing depth was predicted to influence how clonotypes are shared among donors.

The CDR3 totals 15 residues. Germline CDR1 and CDR2: SQVTM and ANQGSEA. V lost 0 bases and J lost 7, with 15 bases in between. Some clones are missing from TCRdb's copy, which holds only in-frame ones; the method was immunoSEQ multiplex PCR. The sample has hundreds of thousands of clones; about three quarters are singletons. Sequenced sample: memory CD4+ T cells sorted from blood. Subset given: CD45RA-negative fraction. This TCR came from a woman younger than 45 in good health. The chain combines TRBV29-1 with TRBJ2-2; D call uncertain. The CDR3, as DNA: TGCAGCGTTGAAGAGGGTGGTCCCCTGTACGGGGAGCTGTTTTTT. This encodes CSVEEGGPLYGELFF.